The 11 T cell receptor beta chains listed next were all sequenced from one sample in a study of blood T cells in healthy people across ages. Alongside a J-beta primer mix, a sample-barcoded 5' primer served in a second PCR lasting roughly 6 to 11 cycles. Using its own MiXCR run on the 5' RACE reads, TCRdb lists one record per CDR3 protein. The sample has some 860,000 distinct CDR3 sequences, 56% seen once; the top ten hold more than 25%. Sequenced: blood. The receptors were gathered from a man aged 40-49 years in good health.

For this clonotype: Since a much larger clone is just one base distant, this may be a read error. The CDR3 loop is CASSDLPGYESSSYNEQFF. The CDR3 DNA is TGTGCCAGCAGTGATCTCCCCGGCTACGAGAGCAGCTCCTACAATGAGCAGTTCTTC. This chain joins TRBV2 and TRBJ2-1, with D hard to call. V was clipped by 3 bases and J by 0 bases, with 21 bases between them. CDR3 length equals 19 residues. Germline CDR1 reads SNHLY; CDR2 reads FYNNEI.

V gene TRBV11-2 combines with J gene TRBJ2-5, with unresolved D. This CDR3 is 12 amino acids long. V shed 1 base and J shed 5 bases, with 5 bases lying between them. Germline CDR1 SGHAT, CDR2 FQNNGV. CDR3 region: CASSLGYETQYF. DNA of the CDR3: TGTGCCAGCAGCTTAGGATATGAGACCCAGTACTTC.

The V call is TRBV6-6, the J call TRBJ1-2; D not resolved. The CDR3 runs to 15 residues. Trimming stripped 2 bases from V and 1 base from J, with 11 bases between. Germline V gene sequence: CDR1 MNHNY, CDR2 SVGAGI (reference sequence). The CDR3 region has the DNA TGTGCCAGCAGTTACGCTGACTTGGATAACTATGGCTACACCTTC. Translated: CASSYADLDNYGYTF.

This clonotype has only a few counts. The V gene is TRBV20-1, the J gene TRBJ2-3; 11 bases line up with TRBD2. After removal of 4 bases from V and 3 bases from J, the junction contained 6 bases not matched to a gene. The CDR3 extends over 15 amino acids. CDR1 is DFQATT and CDR2 is SNEGSKA in the germline V gene (reference sequence). The CDR3 DNA is TGCAGTGCTATTCAATCTAGCGGGAGGACAGATACGCAGTATTTT. As protein: CSAIQSSGRTDTQYF.

V and J are TRBV27 and TRBJ2-1, with D perhaps TRBD2 (5 bases). Germline V CDR1 and CDR2: MNHEY, SMNVEV (reference sequence). Trimming stripped 4 bases from V and 0 bases from J, with 13 bases between. The CDR3 covers 16 residues. CDR3 loop: CASSSLAFGSYNEQFF. In nucleotides, the CDR3 is TGTGCCAGCAGTTCCTTAGCGTTTGGCTCCTACAATGAGCAGTTCTTC.

The genes are TRBV29-1 and TRBJ2-7, with 7 bases identical to TRBD2. The assigned J gene may be wrong: the sequence end matches TRBJ2-5 better. The CDR3 loop spans 15 amino acids. Germline CDR1 SQVTM, CDR2 ANQGSEA. The CDR3 DNA is TGCAGCGTGGTGGGGGTGGGCGGGAGAAGAGAGACCCAGTACTTC. Its translation: CSVVGVGGRRETQYF.

The chain has TRBV15 and TRBJ2-5; 11 bases fit TRBD2. The junction had 14 bases not matched to a gene; V was cut back by 6 bases and J by 11 bases. The CDR3 contains 15 residues. CDR1 LNHNV and CDR2 YYDKDF come from the germline V gene (reference sequence). The CDR3 nucleotides are TGTGCCACCAGGTCCGGGACTAGCGGATACAATGAGCAGTACTTC. It is translated as CATRSGTSGYNEQYF. Combining the CDR3 with reference TRBV15 and TRBJ2-5 gives the whole variable domain DAMVIQNPRYQVTQFGKPVTLSCSQTLNHNVMYWYQQKSSQAPKLLFHYYDKDFNNEADTPDNFQSRRPNTSFCFLDIRSPGLGDTAMYLCATRSGTSGYNEQYFGPGTRLLVL.

This clonotype has more than one count but fewer than ten. The chain carries TRBV2 and TRBJ2-5; unclear D gene. Trimming removed 7 bases at V and 3 bases at J, with 15 bases between. The CDR3 is 14 amino acids. Germline assignment: CDR1 SNHLY and CDR2 FYNNEI. CDR3 sequence: CASTPGVRKETQYF. The CDR3 nucleotides read TGTGCCAGCACCCCCGGCGTCAGAAAAGAGACCCAGTACTTC.

The chain uses TRBV12-3 or TRBV12-4 and TRBJ2-7; 12 nucleotides line up with TRBD1. The ends lost 4 bases at V and 7 bases at J; junction bases unmatched: 11. This CDR3 is 16 amino acids long. The CDR3 region has the DNA TGTGCCAGCAGTTCCTCCGGGACAGGGGGCAGGGATGAGCAGTACTTC. Its protein product is CASSSSGTGGRDEQYF.

Here the CDR3 DNA reads TGCGCCAGCAGCCTTATAGCGGGAGTGTCCTACGAGCAGTACTTC. It is translated as CASSLIAGVSYEQYF. This chain connects TRBV4-3 to TRBJ2-7, with 9 nucleotides matching TRBD2. The germline CDR1 and CDR2 sequences are LGHNA and YSLEER. The CDR3 runs to 15 residues. Losses at the gene ends were 4 bases for V and 1 base for J; bases not matched to a gene: 5.

This clonotype was recorded once. A read error may produce the germline difference seen at one junction end. This chain links TRBV6-4 with TRBJ2-3, with TRBD1 as a possible D gene (6 bases). The CDR3 extends over 15 amino acids. Germline V gene sequence: CDR1 MRHNA, CDR2 SNTAGT. CDR3 amino acids: CASRPTGQFADTQYF. The CDR3 coding sequence is TGTGCGAGCAGACCCACAGGACAGTTTGCAGATACGCAGTATTTT.